The next 16 T cell receptor beta chains were all read from a single sample in a study of blood T cell repertoires in COVID-19. Produced via immunoSEQ multiplex PCR; TCRdb's table is partial and in-frame only. Among fewer than 400,000 clones listed, 85% to 90% were seen once. The sequenced sample was PBMCs or T cells enriched from blood (not recorded which). Every receptor here comes from a young woman who had recovered from COVID-19.

This sequence joins TRBV30 and TRBJ1-1, with a tentative D call TRBD1 (6 bases). CDR3 length equals 14 residues. The V and J ends lost 4 bases and 1 base respectively, with 13 bases between them. Germline values: CDR1 GTSNPN, CDR2 SVGIG (reference sequence). CDR3 coding DNA: TGTGCCTGGAAACTACCGGGACAGAACACTGAAGCTTTCTTT. Amino acids: CAWKLPGQNTEAFF.

The rearrangement uses TRBV27 and TRBJ2-1; perhaps TRBD2 as D (5 bases). Trimming cost V 6 bases and J 4 bases, with 13 bases left between them. This CDR3 has 14 amino acids. Germline V gene lookup returns CDR1 MNHEY and CDR2 SMNVEV (reference sequence). The CDR3 bases are TGTGCCAGCAGCTCCTGGACGGGGTACAATGAGCAGTTCTTC. Encoded protein: CASSSWTGYNEQFF.

This rearrangement joins TRBV27 to TRBJ1-1; tentatively, D is TRBD1 (5 bases). Trimming took off 5 bases at V and 0 bases at J, with 13 bases between the two ends. The CDR3 has 15 residues. Germline assignment: CDR1 MNHEY and CDR2 SMNVEV (reference sequence). As DNA, the CDR3 is TGTGCCAGCAGTCCTCAGGGATATATGAACACTGAAGCTTTCTTT. Amino acid sequence: CASSPQGYMNTEAFF.

J is TRBJ2-4 and V is TRBV4-1, with a weak D call TRBD1 (5 bases). The germline V gene encodes CDR1 MGHRA and CDR2 YSYEKL. The V and J ends lost 0 bases and 3 bases respectively, with 24 bases between them. The CDR3 has 20 residues. DNA of the CDR3: TGCGCCAGCAGCCAAGAGGTAATGGCTTTTGGGCAGGGATACAAAAACATTCAGTACTTC. Its translation: CASSQEVMAFGQGYKNIQYF.

The V and J genes are TRBV7-2 and TRBJ2-6; D might be TRBD1 (6 bases). V lost 5 bases and J 1 base, leaving 12 bases between the germline ends. CDR1 SGHTA and CDR2 FQGNSA come from the germline V gene. The CDR3 sequence is 16 residues long. Here the CDR3 DNA reads TGTGCCAGCAGCGTCTATCAGGGGTCTGGGGCCAACGTCCTGACTTTC. Its protein is CASSVYQGSGANVLTF.

The chain couples TRBV7-9 to TRBJ2-5; D is perhaps TRBD2 (5 bases). This CDR3 has 14 residues. Germline V gives CDR1 SEHNR, CDR2 FQNEAQ (reference sequence). The V gene lost 6 bases and the J gene lost 2 bases, with 13 bases spanning the gap. CDR3 DNA: TGTGCCAGCAGGCTCCGGGAACGACAAGAGACCCAGTACTTC. Translating it yields CASRLRERQETQYF.

The rearrangement links TRBV19 to TRBJ2-7; 7 nucleotides line up with TRBD1. CDR3 size: 13 residues. Germline trimming cut 9 bases from V and 8 bases from J; bases unmatched to any gene: 13. Germline V CDR1 and CDR2: LNHDA, SQIVND (reference sequence). CDR3 bases: TGTGCCAGCGCCGGGGACAGTGCCTCTCAGCAGTACTTC. Encoded protein: CASAGDSASQQYF.

The chain is built from TRBV28 and TRBJ2-1; 15 bases agree with TRBD2. CDR1 MDHEN and CDR2 SYDVKM come from the germline V gene. J gave up 4 bases and V 5 bases, and 12 bases lay outside the gene matches. CDR3 size: 19 residues. CDR3 nucleotides: TGTGCCAGCAGTACCCGGACTAGCGGGAGGGCCCTTACTTACAATGAGCAGTTCTTC. This gives the protein CASSTRTSGRALTYNEQFF.

The rearrangement joins TRBV6-6 to TRBJ1-2; D might be TRBD1 (6 bases). V lost 2 bases, J lost 8 bases, and 15 bases lay in between. Germline V lookup: CDR1 MNHNY, CDR2 SVGAGI (reference sequence). The CDR3 consists of 14 residues. The CDR3 sequence: CASSYEGTLPGYTF. The CDR3 DNA is TGTGCCAGCAGTTACGAAGGGACACTACCCGGCTACACCTTC.

The rearrangement joins TRBV5-6 to TRBJ1-2; D not certain. In germline, CDR1 is SGHDT, CDR2 YYEEEE. This CDR3 has 12 amino acids. Trimming took 2 bases from V and 8 from J, leaving 10 bases between them. This chain's CDR3 is CASSFRVVGYTF. In nucleotides, the CDR3 is TGTGCCAGCAGCTTCCGGGTCGTGGGCTACACCTTC.

The chain is built from TRBV27 and TRBJ1-6, with unresolved D. There are 16 residues in the CDR3. The V end lost 5 bases, the J end lost 3 bases, and 14 bases lay between the germline ends. Germline CDR1 is MNHEY and CDR2 is SMNVEV (reference sequence). Here the CDR3 DNA reads TGTGCCAGCAGTCCGCGGGCCTTGTACTATAATTCACCCCTCCACTTT. Its protein product is CASSPRALYYNSPLHF.

The chain links TRBV6-1 to TRBJ1-2; TRBD1 agrees at 7 bases. Germline V gene sequence: CDR1 MNHNS, CDR2 SASEGT. After removal of 4 bases from V and 7 bases from J, the junction contained 15 bases not matched to a gene. The CDR3 contains 16 residues. CDR3 protein: CASSGKSGRGVVGYTF. CDR3 in DNA: TGTGCCAGCAGTGGCAAAAGTGGCAGGGGGGTCGTTGGCTACACCTTC.

This chain links TRBV18 with TRBJ1-5; TRBD1 is a possible D gene (6 bases). With 0 bases removed from V and 3 bases from J, the gap between germline ends came to 9 bases. Germline V gives CDR1 KGHSH, CDR2 LQKENI. The CDR3 loop spans 15 amino acids. The CDR3 region has the DNA TGTGCCAGCTCACCACCGGGACACAACAATCAGCCCCAGCATTTT. It encodes CASSPPGHNNQPQHF.

This chain uses TRBV7-2 with TRBJ1-2; 7 bases align to TRBD1. This CDR3 region has 13 residues. Unmatched junction bases numbered 4, after V lost 3 bases and J lost 6 bases. Germline CDR1 reads SGHTA; CDR2 reads FQGNSA. CDR3 bases: TGTGCCAGCAGCTTGGGCAGGGGGGATGGCTACACCTTC. This sequence encodes CASSLGRGDGYTF. Looking up the rest from reference TRBV7-2 and TRBJ1-2 gives the full variable domain: GAGVSQSPSNKVTEKGKDVELRCDPISGHTALYWYRQSLGQGLEFLIYFQGNSAPDKSGLPSDRFSAERTGGSVSTLTIQRTQQEDSAVYLCASSLGRGDGYTFGSGTRLTVV.

The chain combines TRBV7-2 with TRBJ1-5; D is unclear. Deletions cut 1 base from V and 3 bases from J, with 7 bases between. The germline V gene has CDR1 SGHTA and CDR2 FQGNSA. The CDR3 loop spans 14 amino acids. The CDR3 sequence: CASSLGGFNQPQHF. The CDR3 DNA sequence: TGTGCCAGCAGCTTAGGAGGATTCAATCAGCCCCAGCATTTT. Full variable domain (rest looked up from reference TRBV7-2 and TRBJ1-5): GAGVSQSPSNKVTEKGKDVELRCDPISGHTALYWYRQSLGQGLEFLIYFQGNSAPDKSGLPSDRFSAERTGGSVSTLTIQRTQQEDSAVYLCASSLGGFNQPQHFGDGTRLSIL.

The V call is TRBV9, the J call TRBJ2-1, with 13 bases fitting TRBD2. This CDR3 has 16 residues. CDR1 is SGDLS and CDR2 is YYNGEE in the germline V gene. After removal of 0 bases from V and 6 bases from J, the junction contained 3 bases not matched to a gene. CDR3 protein: CASSVGGTSGINEQFF. The CDR3 DNA reads TGTGCCAGCAGCGTAGGTGGGACTAGCGGGATCAATGAGCAGTTCTTC.